This passage covers 16 T cell receptor beta chains from one sample sequenced in a study of blood T cell repertoires in COVID-19. Produced via immunoSEQ multiplex PCR; TCRdb's table is partial and in-frame only. Of roughly 74,000 clones detected, about 90% appear once; the ten largest clones hold 1.9%. What was sequenced was peripheral blood. The receptors were gathered from a woman aged 80 or over with active or convalescent COVID-19.

This rearrangement joins TRBV4-1 to TRBJ1-1; D might be TRBD1 (5 bases). Between the trimmed V and J ends, which lost 3 bases and 1 base, there was a span of 12 bases. Looked up from germline, CDR1 is MGHRA and CDR2 is YSYEKL. The CDR3 consists of 15 residues. Written as DNA, the CDR3 is TGCGCCAGCAGCCAGGCTGCTACAGGGAACACTGAAGCTTTCTTT. This codes for CASSQAATGNTEAFF.

The chain is built from TRBV7-9 and TRBJ1-3, with TRBD1 matching over 7 bases. This CDR3 contains 14 residues. Germline V lookup: CDR1 SEHNR, CDR2 FQNEAQ (reference sequence). The V segment lost 5 bases and the J segment 4 bases; nucleotides outside the gene matches: 5. Here the CDR3 DNA reads TGTGCCAGCAGCCGCGACAGGGCAGGAAACACCATATATTTT. Its protein is CASSRDRAGNTIYF.

This clone was counted a single time. The chain employs TRBV9 and TRBJ2-3; D is unclear. The CDR3 is 13 residues long. Looked up from germline, CDR1 is SGDLS and CDR2 is YYNGEE. V lost 0 bases to trimming and J lost 6 bases, with 8 bases between them. CDR3 bases: TGTGCCAGCAGCGTAGCTGTCGGGGATACGCAGTATTTT. Translating gives CASSVAVGDTQYF.

The chain couples TRBV20-1 to TRBJ1-3; D remains ambiguous. The V end lost 3 bases, the J end lost 0 bases, and 6 bases lay between the germline ends. This CDR3 has 13 residues. CDR1 and CDR2 from the germline V gene are DFQATT and SNEGSKA (reference sequence). The CDR3 coding sequence is TGCAGTGCTAGTTTACTCTCTGGAAACACCATATATTTT. Its translation: CSASLLSGNTIYF.

Concerning this clone: Other DNA sequences of this sample code for an identical CDR3. The V and J genes are TRBV10-3 and TRBJ1-5; TRBD1 might be the D (6 bases). Germline V gene sequence: CDR1 ENHRY, CDR2 SYGVKD. Trimming removed 5 bases from V and 0 bases from J, with 11 bases in between. This CDR3 has 15 residues. The CDR3 loop reads CAISRDKYSNQPQHF. The CDR3 nucleotides read TGTGCCATCAGTAGGGACAAATATAGCAATCAGCCCCAGCATTTT.

CDR3 nucleotides: TGTGCCAGCTCACCCCTCGACAGGGGGGAGAACACTGAAGCTTTCTTT. Amino acids: CASSPLDRGENTEAFF. The chain is built from TRBV18 and TRBJ1-1; 9 nucleotides match TRBD1. Looked up from germline, CDR1 is KGHSH and CDR2 is LQKENI. CDR3 length: 16 amino acids. V trimming: 3 bases; J trimming: 1 base; junction bases outside the gene matches: 6.

The chain employs TRBV18 and TRBJ2-1; D might be TRBD1 (5 bases). The germline gives CDR1 KGHSH, CDR2 LQKENI. V was clipped by 3 bases and J by 3 bases, with 6 bases between them. The CDR3 has 13 residues. CDR3: CASSPDSYNEQFF. CDR3 sequence (DNA): TGTGCCAGCTCACCCGACAGCTACAATGAGCAGTTCTTC. Full variable domain (rest looked up from reference TRBV18 and TRBJ2-1): NAGVMQNPRHLVRRRGQEARLRCSPMKGHSHVYWYRQLPEEGLKFMVYLQKENIIDESGMPKERFSAEFPKEGPSILRIQQVVRGDSAAYFCASSPDSYNEQFFGPGTRLTVL.

This CDR3 reads CASGLLAGVRETQYF. DNA of the CDR3: TGTGCTAGTGGCCTCCTAGCGGGAGTCCGAGAGACCCAGTACTTC. The chain joins TRBV12-5 to TRBJ2-5; 10 bases are shared with TRBD2. The CDR3 spans 15 residues. The junction had 8 bases not matched to a gene; V was cut back by 6 bases and J by 4 bases. Germline CDR1 reads LGHNT; CDR2 reads FRNRAP.

This rearrangement joins TRBV4-1 to TRBJ1-5; D is possibly TRBD1 (5 bases). Germline V lookup: CDR1 MGHRA, CDR2 YSYEKL. The CDR3 runs 16 residues. Deletions cut 4 bases from V and 3 bases from J, with 16 bases between. For the CDR3, the DNA is TGCGCCAGCAGCCCCCGGACAAGTAATTTCAATCAGCCCCAGCATTTT. It translates to CASSPRTSNFNQPQHF.

V and J are TRBV2 and TRBJ2-2; D may be TRBD2 (5 bases). CDR1 and CDR2 from the germline V gene are SNHLY and FYNNEI. The CDR3 has 13 residues. V was pared by 4 bases and J by 7 bases, with 10 bases between. In nucleotides, the CDR3 is TGTGCCAGCAGTGGGGTGAGGGTCGGGGAGCTGTTTTTT. Encoded protein: CASSGVRVGELFF.

V is TRBV5-1 and J is TRBJ1-5, with D maybe TRBD1 (6 bases). Germline V lookup: CDR1 SGHRS, CDR2 YFSETQ. CDR3 size: 14 residues. V was trimmed by 1 base and J by 7 bases, leaving 12 bases between them. DNA of the CDR3: TGCGCCAGCAGCTTGTTACAGGGTGGACAGCCCCAGCATTTT. This encodes CASSLLQGGQPQHF.

This chain connects TRBV5-3 to TRBJ1-2; perhaps TRBD1 as D (6 bases). TRBV5-3 belongs to the ORF category, with a function that is uncertain. The CDR3 length is 14 residues. V shed 0 bases and J shed 4 bases, with 10 bases lying between them. Here the CDR3 reads CARSLGAGAYGYTF. The DNA for the CDR3 is TGTGCCAGAAGCTTGGGGGCAGGGGCCTATGGCTACACCTTC.

This clone has just a few counts. The gene calls are TRBV6-2 or TRBV6-3 and TRBJ2-7; 10 positions match TRBD2. Germline V lookup: CDR1 MNHEY, CDR2 SVGEGT. The CDR3 is 15 amino acids. V trimming: 4 bases; J trimming: 6 bases; junction bases outside the gene matches: 9. The DNA for the CDR3 is TGTGCCAGCAGTTCCGCGGTAGCGGGAGGTGTCGAGCAGTACTTC. Protein: CASSSAVAGGVEQYF.

The gene calls are TRBV27 and TRBJ1-4, with 9 bases aligning to TRBD1. CDR1 and CDR2 (germline): MNHEY, SMNVEV (reference sequence). There are 18 residues in the CDR3. The trim removed 0 bases at V and 3 bases at J, leaving 8 bases unmatched. CDR3 nucleotide sequence: TGTGCCAGCAGTTTATCGCGACAGGGGGACGGGGCTAATGAAAAACTGTTTTTT. Translated, it gives CASSLSRQGDGANEKLFF.

This chain connects TRBV7-8 to TRBJ2-2, with 7 bases lining up with TRBD1. Germline V CDR1 and CDR2: SGHVS, FQNEAQ. With 5 bases clipped from V and 5 bases from J, the junction kept 8 bases outside the gene matches. This CDR3 is 15 amino acids long. The CDR3 coding sequence is TGTGCCAGCAGCCCGCAGGGGGTATGGACCGGGGAGCTGTTTTTT. Residues: CASSPQGVWTGELFF.

The CDR3 DNA reads as TGTGCCAGCAGCTTAAACAGGGGTCCCCACGAGCAGTACTTC. As protein: CASSLNRGPHEQYF. The chain uses TRBV11-3 and TRBJ2-7; TRBD1 agrees at 7 bases. CDR3 size: 14 residues. Trimming took 2 bases from V and 5 from J; bases not matched to a gene: 6. Germline V gene data show CDR1 as SGHNT and CDR2 as YENEEA.